This T cell receptor beta chain was recovered during a study of radiation and T cells in renal cell carcinoma. The time point: blood 4 weeks post-SBRT, at nephrectomy. The sample's treatment: 15 Gy SBRT to primary tumor, nephrectomy 4 weeks later. Nephrectomy followed 15 Gy stereotactic body radiation by 4 weeks. Radiation-treated patients gave blood at baseline, week 2 and week 4. About this clone itself: Its specificity is unknown.

Clones were sequenced by immunoSEQ multiplex PCR, and TCRdb holds only the in-frame ones, with some missing. The sample lists approximately 92,000 clones, around four fifths seen once, with 9.4% in the top ten. Study-wide points: Top tumor clonotypes rose in blood 2 weeks post-radiation, then contracted. No pretreatment tumor biopsies were available for baseline clonotypes.

The V gene's germline CDR1 is SGHRS and CDR2 YFSETQ. The V end lost 0 bases, the J end lost 1 base, and 7 bases lay between the germline ends. The CDR3 sequence is 15 residues long. This specimen was blood, taken from a patient whose treatment included radiotherapy and nephrectomy. The origin of this receptor is a man aged 50 to 59 with renal cell carcinoma. V usage is TRBV5-1 and J usage is TRBJ2-2; D not resolved. The CDR3: CASSLDGLNTGELFF. The CDR3, as DNA: TGCGCCAGCAGCTTGGACGGCCTGAACACCGGGGAGCTGTTTTTT. Complete variable domain (other parts from reference TRBV5-1 and TRBJ2-2): KAGVTQTPRYLIKTRGQQVTLSCSPISGHRSVSWYQQTPGQGLQFLFEYFSETQRNKGNFPGRFSGRQFSNSRSEMNVSTLELGDSALYLCASSLDGLNTGELFFGEGSRLTVL.